The clone carrying this TCR beta chain appeared a few times. Germline lookup yields CDR1 SQVTM and CDR2 ANQGSEA. The junction had 5 bases not matched to a gene; V was cut back by 3 bases and J by 8 bases. The CDR3 consists of 12 residues. The sample comes from a study of cytomegalovirus exposure and HLA in healthy donors. Clones were read by immunoSEQ multiplex PCR, and TCRdb kept only the in-frame ones, dropping some. This sample yields around 69,000 clones, of which nearly 96% are seen a single time; roughly 4.5% belongs to the top ten. The source material was PBMCs. The TCR originated in a woman younger than 35 in good health and CMV-seropositive. This chain links TRBV29-1 with TRBJ1-2; 8 bases agree with TRBD1. CDR3 coding DNA: TGCAGCGTTGAGCAGGGGGCGGAAGGCTACACCTTC. This sequence encodes CSVEQGAEGYTF.